The rows below give T cell receptor beta chains drawn from one sample of a study of blood T cell repertoires in COVID-19. The protocol was immunoSEQ multiplex PCR, while the TCRdb copy is restricted to in-frame clones and leaves out a portion. The table lists 25,000 to 30,000 clones, less than 90% of them singletons. Input material: peripheral blood. The receptors originated from a human donor in a cohort sampled during active COVID-19. The CDR3 runs from the conserved cysteine through the conserved F or W. A D gene is named only where the DNA matches it firmly. Clone sizes are given selectively: once, few, many, or a class where the clone is expanded.

clone_size	j_call	d_call	v_call	cdr3_aa	cdr3_nt
-	TRBJ2-1	-	TRBV9	CASSVLSSYNEQFF	TGTGCCAGCAGCGTCCTTAGCTCCTACAATGAGCAGTTCTTC
-	TRBJ1-5	-	TRBV6-2/TRBV6-3	CASSYNRINQPQHF	TGTGCCAGCAGTTACAACAGGATCAATCAGCCCCAGCATTTT
-	TRBJ2-5	-	TRBV3-1/TRBV3-2	CASTPSRGQETQYF	TGTGCCAGCACCCCCAGTCGGGGGCAAGAGACCCAGTACTTC
few	TRBJ2-1	-	TRBV6-2/TRBV6-3	CASSPLNEQFF	TGTGCCAGCAGCCCTCTTAATGAGCAGTTCTTC
-	TRBJ2-1	TRBD2	TRBV6-4	CASSDSSSGGGFEQFF	TGTGCCAGCAGTGACTCGAGTAGCGGGGGGGGCTTTGAGCAGTTCTTC
-	TRBJ2-7	-	TRBV15	CATSRGQGPYEQYF	TGTGCCACCAGCAGAGGCCAGGGTCCGTACGAGCAGTACTTC
-	TRBJ2-7	-	TRBV7-8	CASSLAREQYF	TGTGCCAGCAGCTTAGCTCGGGAGCAGTACTTC
-	TRBJ2-3	TRBD1	TRBV15	CATSRDRGTGGKADTQYF	TGTGCCACCAGCAGAGATCGGGGTACAGGGGGCAAGGCAGATACGCAGTATTTT
-	TRBJ1-6	TRBD1	TRBV15	CATSRPPGQGKGSPLHF	TGTGCCACCAGCCGGCCTCCGGGACAGGGGAAGGGGTCACCCCTCCACTTT
-	TRBJ2-7	TRBD2	TRBV6-2/TRBV6-3	CASSYERGGSRAYEQYF	TGTGCCAGCAGTTACGAGCGGGGGGGCTCCAGAGCCTACGAGCAGTACTTC
-	TRBJ1-2	TRBD1	TRBV4-3	CASSRDRGYYGYTF	TGCGCCAGCAGCCGCGACAGGGGTTATTATGGCTACACCTTC
-	TRBJ2-6	-	TRBV19	CASSIPPGGANVLTF	TGTGCCAGTAGTATTCCCCCCGGGGGGGCCAACGTCCTGACTTTC
once	TRBJ1-4	-	TRBV3-1/TRBV3-2	CASSHRGNEKLFF	TGTGCCAGCAGCCACCGAGGGAATGAAAAACTGTTTTTT
-	TRBJ1-1	-	TRBV5-1	CASSLGANTEAFF	TGCGCCAGCAGCTTGGGAGCGAACACTGAAGCTTTCTTT
-	TRBJ2-1	-	TRBV5-6	CASSADSYNEQFF	TGTGCCAGCAGTGCAGACTCCTACAATGAGCAGTTCTTC
-	TRBJ2-2	-	TRBV5-5	CASSIEQTINTGELFF	TGTGCCAGCAGCATAGAACAGACTATTAACACCGGGGAGCTGTTTTTT
-	TRBJ1-5	-	TRBV19	CASSRSWAGQPQHF	TGTGCCAGTTCGCGTTCCTGGGCAGGCCAGCCCCAGCATTTT
-	TRBJ1-6	-	TRBV6-2/TRBV6-3	CASSSQGDFYNSPLHF	TGTGCCAGCAGTTCACAGGGAGACTTTTATAATTCACCCCTCCACTTT
once	TRBJ2-7	TRBD1	TRBV6-6	CASRTRQGVNHEQYF	TGTGCCAGCAGAACTCGACAGGGGGTTAACCACGAGCAGTACTTC
-	TRBJ2-1	TRBD2	TRBV7-9	CASSDSGGGPYNEQFF	TGTGCCAGCAGCGATAGCGGGGGGGGACCCTACAATGAGCAGTTCTTC
-	TRBJ1-1	-	TRBV9	CASSVDPTGNTEAFF	TGTGCCAGCAGCGTAGACCCGACAGGGAACACTGAAGCTTTCTTT
-	TRBJ2-7	-	TRBV19	CASSPGDSPYEQYF	TGTGCCAGTAGCCCTGGGGACTCCCCCTACGAGCAGTACTTC
-	TRBJ2-1	-	TRBV12-3/TRBV12-4	CASSFYDEQFF	TGTGCCAGCAGTTTCTACGATGAGCAGTTCTTC
-	TRBJ1-6	TRBD1	TRBV9	CASSADRVNNSPLHF	TGTGCCAGCAGCGCAGACAGGGTCAATAATTCACCCCTCCACTTT
-	TRBJ1-3	-	TRBV10-1	CASSERGRGDGNTIYF	TGCGCCAGCAGTGAGAGAGGGAGGGGCGATGGAAACACCATATATTTT
-	TRBJ1-6	-	TRBV5-6	CASSRRGTGSPLHF	TGTGCCAGCAGTAGAAGGGGGACGGGTTCACCCCTCCACTTT
-	TRBJ2-5	TRBD2	TRBV4-1	CASSQASGGAGETQYF	TGCGCCAGCAGCCAAGCTAGCGGGGGTGCTGGAGAGACCCAGTACTTC
-	TRBJ1-1	-	TRBV25-1	CASSELVDWPRAFF	TGTGCCAGCAGTGAATTGGTGGACTGGCCCCGAGCTTTCTTT
-	TRBJ2-5	-	TRBV24-1	CATSEAGQETQYF	TGTGCCACCAGTGAGGCAGGCCAAGAGACCCAGTACTTC
-	TRBJ1-2	-	TRBV7-2	CASSRQNNGYTF	TGTGCCAGCAGTCGACAGAATAATGGCTACACCTTC
-	TRBJ1-4	-	TRBV27	CASSSPGWEGEKLFF	TGTGCCAGCAGTAGCCCCGGATGGGAGGGTGAAAAACTGTTTTTT
-	TRBJ1-4	TRBD1	TRBV30	CAWSVTGGGEKLFF	TGTGCCTGGAGTGTGACAGGGGGCGGAGAAAAACTGTTTTTT
once	TRBJ1-2	-	TRBV30	CACARAPSTYGYTF	TGTGCCTGCGCGCGGGCTCCATCTACCTATGGCTACACCTTC
-	TRBJ1-2	TRBD1	TRBV24-1	CATSDRDRVYGYTF	TGTGCCACCAGTGACCGGGACAGGGTCTATGGCTACACCTTC
-	TRBJ2-7	TRBD2	TRBV4-2	CASSQVGGLAVSYEQYF	TGTGCCAGCAGCCAAGTCGGAGGACTAGCGGTATCCTACGAGCAGTACTTC
-	TRBJ2-5	-	TRBV4-1	CASSQVGGGLAETQYF	TGCGCCAGCAGCCAAGTGGGGGGGGGCTTGGCTGAGACCCAGTACTTC
-	TRBJ2-1	-	TRBV5-4	CASTPGGATNEQFF	TGTGCCAGCACCCCCGGTGGAGCTACTAATGAGCAGTTCTTC
-	TRBJ2-5	TRBD1	TRBV29-1	CSVYKQGQETQYF	TGCAGCGTTTATAAACAGGGGCAAGAGACCCAGTACTTC
-	TRBJ2-7	-	TRBV4-3	CASSRGRGRYEQYF	TGCGCCAGCAGCCGGGGCAGGGGGAGGTACGAGCAGTACTTC
-	TRBJ1-1	TRBD1	TRBV13	CASSSPGQGRTEAFF	TGTGCCAGCAGTTCCCCCGGACAGGGGCGGACTGAAGCTTTCTTT
-	TRBJ2-2	TRBD2	TRBV7-2	CASSGLAIGGELFF	TGTGCCAGCAGCGGACTAGCGATCGGCGGGGAGCTGTTTTTT
-	TRBJ2-7	-	TRBV5-4	CASSSGLGSSYEQYF	TGTGCCAGCAGCTCGGGCCTTGGGAGCTCCTACGAGCAGTACTTC
-	TRBJ1-1	TRBD1	TRBV4-2	CASSHPEGQGRTEAFF	TGTGCCAGCAGCCACCCCGAAGGACAGGGACGAACTGAAGCTTTCTTT
-	TRBJ2-6	-	TRBV2	CASSEDSRGANVLTF	TGTGCCAGCAGTGAAGACAGCAGAGGGGCCAACGTCCTGACTTTC
-	TRBJ2-6	-	TRBV25-1	CASSRLESPGANVLTF	TGTGCCAGCAGTCGATTGGAGAGCCCTGGGGCCAACGTCCTGACTTTC
-	TRBJ2-7	-	TRBV19	CASGQGRLLEQYF	TGTGCCAGCGGTCAGGGGCGACTCCTCGAGCAGTACTTC
-	TRBJ2-7	-	TRBV11-2	CASSPPEGRWREQYF	TGTGCCAGCAGCCCTCCAGAAGGCCGGTGGAGGGAGCAGTACTTC
-	TRBJ2-7	-	TRBV30	CAWSTRSGLPYEQYF	TGTGCCTGGAGTACCCGCTCGGGGTTGCCCTACGAGCAGTACTTC
-	TRBJ2-3	TRBD1	TRBV5-4	CASSAYRGTDTQYF	TGTGCCAGCAGCGCATACAGGGGAACAGATACGCAGTATTTT
-	TRBJ2-3	TRBD2	TRBV7-2	CASSLLQRGVGADTQYF	TGTGCCAGCAGCTTACTCCAGCGGGGGGTGGGGGCAGATACGCAGTATTTT
once	TRBJ2-1	-	TRBV7-2	CASSSYNYNEQFF	TGTGCCAGCAGCTCGTATAATTACAATGAGCAGTTCTTC
few	TRBJ2-7	-	TRBV6-5	CASSQEMAGAYEQYF	TGTGCCAGCAGCCAGGAGATGGCAGGGGCCTACGAGCAGTACTTC
-	TRBJ2-7	TRBD2	TRBV9	CASSVLSGGEYEQYF	TGTGCCAGCAGCGTCCTTAGCGGGGGGGAGTACGAGCAGTACTTC
once	TRBJ2-2	-	TRBV18	CASSDRPGELFF	TGTGCCAGCTCAGACAGGCCCGGGGAGCTGTTTTTT